Many counts were recorded for the clone carrying this T cell receptor beta chain. Antigen specificity is unknown. These data belong to a study of T cell repertoires in cytomegalovirus infection. Study-wide context: Matching HLA type, along with CMV infection, was indicated by public TCR beta signatures.

V was pared by 0 bases and J by 2 bases, with 11 bases between. CDR3 length: 16 residues. The V gene's germline CDR1 is SGHVS and CDR2 FNYEAQ. TCRdb itself ran the reads through MiXCR, one entry per CDR3 protein. The sample includes 700,000 to 850,000 distinct CDR3 sequences, roughly 33% seen only once; the top ten take over 10%. Study-wide results and limits: Adding up the frequency of public TCR beta families identified people who carried CMV plus the relevant HLA. The study found HLA-C-restricted CMV-specific TCR beta clonotypes dominating the ex vivo response.

The sample here was cultured CD8+ T cells from PBMCs, taken from culture after CMV antigen stimulation. The gene calls are TRBV7-6 and TRBJ2-1, with D possibly matching TRBD2 (5 bases). The TCR comes from a human donor in good health (CMV status not recorded). Some clones in this sample may be carry-over from other donors' samples. CDR3 amino acids: CASSLAGAPPYNEQFF. In DNA form, the CDR3 reads TGTGCCAGCAGCTTAGCGGGAGCACCTCCCTACAATGAGCAGTTCTTC.